Sequencing of this T cell receptor (beta chain) was carried out in a study of T cell responses to AZD1222 COVID-19 vaccine (TCRdb year 2021). Background for the entire study: AZD1222 recipients whose second dose came at about 4 weeks and those whose second dose came at about 12 weeks were combined into one group, since spike-specific TCR depth and breadth did not differ between the two schedules. Enrollment into the trials was organized by age into subgroups of 18-55, 56-69 and 70-plus years, and those subgroups contained roughly 150, 30 and 60 TCR-sequenced participants, respectively. A total of 233 trial participants underwent TCR sequencing, of whom 207 had received two doses of AZD1222 and 26 had received two doses of the MenACWY control vaccine.

Including the terminal cysteine and phenylalanine, the CDR3 comprises 15 residues. Of the read, only the CDR3 DNA is kept; its 45 bases are in frame from base 1. The V and J ends are trimmed by 0 bases and 1 base, leaving 7 bases between them. The germline V gene yields SGHRS for CDR1 and YFSETQ for CDR2. A word on this clone: The target of this receptor is not known. The record has no base qualities; no much larger clone is one base away.

The CDR3 regions of human TCRbeta chains were subjected to immunosequencing. Per the original workflow: Repertoire TCRs were matched against a reference library of SARS-CoV-2-specific TCRs generated with the MIRA antigen-specificity platform. Breadth was defined as the fraction of unique TCRs that were SARS-CoV-2-associated, and depth was defined as the fraction of total T cells that were SARS-CoV-2-associated. Using the MIRA data, each spike-specific TCR was mapped to the spike region that the TCR reacts to and placed in a CD4 or CD8 class. Log10-transformed breadth and depth values were compared by one-way ANOVA with Sidak's multiple comparisons tests. Entries here come from immuneACCESS through TCRdb and include only in-frame sequences with V and J called. Some clones fail to appear in such tables; in the studies checked, an unresolved V gene covers under half of the shortfall, and the cause of the remainder is unknown. V and J calls and clone size are copied from that table; D and trimming were computed from the DNA. Counted in this sample were approximately 90,000 clones; roughly nine tenths of them appeared once. Clones ranked in the top ten supply about 7.5% of the sample.

What the work shows at the level of the full study, not this receptor alone: Epitopes outside the regions mutated in the B.1.351 and B.1.1.7 variants were reportedly recognized by nearly half of the unique spike-specific TCRs. After two AZD1222 doses, spike-specific TCR breadth and depth were significantly higher than at day 0 and than in MenACWY recipients. Because no day 14 peak-response samples were available, the repertoires could be characterized only after the peak T cell response. Vaccine-associated CD4 TCRs spanned the whole spike protein, with dominant responses in regions 160-218 and 743-854. In the small 56-69-year group, the increase in depth fell short of significance, most likely because of low power. Conclusions about previously exposed vaccinees are limited because only a handful of AZD1222 recipients were SARS-CoV-2 seropositive at baseline. Participants were mostly white British and included more females than males, and it was suggested by the authors that clonal diversity may have been underestimated.

The intended sense of this specimen's time point label: baseline before first vaccination. Vaccinee samples were obtained from the UK trials COV001 and COV002, which included a single-blind randomized controlled phase 2/3 trial of AZD1222 (ChAdOx1 nCoV-19) in healthy adults. Trial participant PBMC samples were collected at day 0 and day 28 after the second dose for TCRbeta chain sequencing. The sequence links TRBV5-1 to TRBJ1-4; the D gene cannot be named for sure. The source is an adult in good health. The sequences come from peripheral blood, collected on day 0 of AZD1222 vaccination. The DNA sequence follows: TGCGCCAGCAGCTTGGCCGGGATAACTAATGAAAAACTGTTTTTT. This yields the protein CASSLAGITNEKLFF. The entire variable domain, with the stretches around the CDR3 drawn from the reference TRBV5-1 and TRBJ1-4 proteins, is KAGVTQTPRYLIKTRGQQVTLSCSPISGHRSVSWYQQTPGQGLQFLFEYFSETQRNKGNFPGRFSGRQFSNSRSEMNVSTLELGDSALYLCASSLAGITNEKLFFGSGTQLSVL.